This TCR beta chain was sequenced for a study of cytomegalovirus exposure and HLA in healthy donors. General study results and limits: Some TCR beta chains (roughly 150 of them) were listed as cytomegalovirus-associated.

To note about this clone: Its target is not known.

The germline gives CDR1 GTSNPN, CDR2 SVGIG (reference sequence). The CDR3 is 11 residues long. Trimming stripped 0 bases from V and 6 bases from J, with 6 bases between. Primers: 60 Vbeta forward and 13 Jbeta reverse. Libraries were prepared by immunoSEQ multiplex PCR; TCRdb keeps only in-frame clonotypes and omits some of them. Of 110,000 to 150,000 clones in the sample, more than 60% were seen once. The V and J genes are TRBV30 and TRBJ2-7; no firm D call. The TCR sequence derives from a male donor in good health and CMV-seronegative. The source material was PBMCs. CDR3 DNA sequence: TGTGCCTGGAGTGTACTTAGCGAGCAGTACTTC. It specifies CAWSVLSEQYF. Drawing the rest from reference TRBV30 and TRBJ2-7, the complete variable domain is SQTIHQWPATLVQPVGSPLSLECTVEGTSNPNLYWYRQAAGRGLQLLFYSVGIGQISSEVPQNLSASRPQDRQFILSSKKLLLSDSGFYLCAWSVLSEQYFGPGTRLTVT.